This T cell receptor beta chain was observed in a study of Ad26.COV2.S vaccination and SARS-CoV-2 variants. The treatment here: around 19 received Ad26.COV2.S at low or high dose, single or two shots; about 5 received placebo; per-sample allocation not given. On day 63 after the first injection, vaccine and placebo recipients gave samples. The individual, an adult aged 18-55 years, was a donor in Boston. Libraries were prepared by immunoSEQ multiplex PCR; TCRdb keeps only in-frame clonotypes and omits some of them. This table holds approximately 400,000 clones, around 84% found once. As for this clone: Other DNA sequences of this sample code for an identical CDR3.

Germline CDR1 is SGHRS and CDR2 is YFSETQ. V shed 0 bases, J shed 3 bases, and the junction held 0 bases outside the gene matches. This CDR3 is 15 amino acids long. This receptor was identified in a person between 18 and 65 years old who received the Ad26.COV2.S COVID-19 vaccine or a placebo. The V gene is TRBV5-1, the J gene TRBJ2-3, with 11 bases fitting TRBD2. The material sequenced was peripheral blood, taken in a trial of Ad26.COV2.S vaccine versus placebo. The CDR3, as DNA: TGCGCCAGCAGCTTGGGACTAGCGGGAACAGATACGCAGTATTTT. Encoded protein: CASSLGLAGTDTQYF.